A single sample gave rise to the 29 T cell receptor beta chains below, sequenced in a study of shared clonotypes between healthy human individuals. Clones were read by immunoSEQ multiplex PCR, and TCRdb kept only the in-frame ones, dropping some. The sample has about a million clones; about three quarters are singletons. The sequencing sample was made of memory CD4+ T cells sorted from blood. The subset was: CD45RA-negative fraction. These receptors came from a man in his late teens or twenties in good health.

V usage is TRBV7-9 and J usage is TRBJ2-2, with 8 bases aligning to TRBD1. In germline, CDR1 is SEHNR, CDR2 FQNEAQ (reference sequence). J was trimmed by 6 bases and V by 5 bases; bases with no gene match: 11. The CDR3 is 16 residues long. CDR3 bases: TGTGCCAGCAGCCGACGACAGGGGAAGAATCCCGGGGAGCTGTTTTTT. Residues: CASSRRQGKNPGELFF.

J is TRBJ1-2 and V is TRBV10-3, with 8 bases aligning to TRBD1. In germline, CDR1 is ENHRY, CDR2 SYGVKD. This CDR3 is built from 15 residues. V lost 0 bases and J lost 11; bases outside the gene matches: 11. DNA for the CDR3: TGTGCCATCAGTGAGTCGATTAGAGCAGGGGGCCTTTACACCTTC. Amino acid sequence: CAISESIRAGGLYTF.

The chain has TRBV10-3 and TRBJ2-5, with D possibly matching TRBD2 (5 bases). V dropped 6 bases and J dropped 5 bases, with 13 bases sitting between them. The CDR3 extends over 13 amino acids. Germline V CDR1 and CDR2: ENHRY, SYGVKD. Here the CDR3 reads CAIRSGVEETQYF. The DNA for the CDR3 is TGTGCCATCAGATCCGGGGTGGAGGAGACCCAGTACTTC.

The V and J genes are TRBV7-6 and TRBJ2-3; D might be TRBD2 (6 bases). Between the trimmed V and J ends, which lost 4 bases and 6 bases, there was a span of 11 bases. This CDR3 has 13 residues. Germline CDR1 and CDR2: SGHVS and FNYEAQ. In nucleotides, the CDR3 is TGTGCCAGCAGCTGGGACTCAGGTGATACGCAGTATTTT. Protein sequence: CASSWDSGDTQYF. Complete variable domain (other parts from reference TRBV7-6 and TRBJ2-3): GAGVSQSPRYKVTKRGQDVALRCDPISGHVSLYWYRQALGQGPEFLTYFNYEAQQDKSGLPNDRFSAERPEGSISTLTIQRTEQRDSAMYRCASSWDSGDTQYFGPGTRLTVL.

About this clone: Other nucleotide sequences from this sample produce the same CDR3. The chain couples TRBV18 to TRBJ1-5, with 10 bases identical to TRBD1. CDR1 and CDR2 (germline): KGHSH, LQKENI. With V trimmed by 6 bases and J by 2 bases, 4 bases remained unmatched. The CDR3 contains 15 residues. The CDR3 spells CASSAGTGGNQPQHF. The DNA of the CDR3 is TGTGCCAGCTCGGCTGGGACAGGGGGCAATCAGCCCCAGCATTTT. Full variable domain (missing parts from reference TRBV18 and TRBJ1-5): NAGVMQNPRHLVRRRGQEARLRCSPMKGHSHVYWYRQLPEEGLKFMVYLQKENIIDESGMPKERFSAEFPKEGPSILRIQQVVRGDSAAYFCASSAGTGGNQPQHFGDGTRLSIL.

The J gene is TRBJ2-5, the V gene TRBV5-4, with TRBD2 identical over 8 bases. V dropped 0 bases and J dropped 1; count of bases not matched to a gene: 5. This CDR3 has 16 amino acids. From germline, CDR1 is SGHNT and CDR2 YYREEE (reference sequence). The CDR3 loop reads CASSLGASGLQETQYF. As DNA, the CDR3 is TGTGCCAGCAGCTTGGGGGCTAGCGGGCTCCAAGAGACCCAGTACTTC.

This chain links TRBV6-5 with TRBJ2-3; D is undetermined. Deletions cut 2 bases from V and 2 bases from J, with 8 bases between. The germline gives CDR1 MNHEY, CDR2 SVGAGI. CDR3 length: 14 residues. The CDR3 coding sequence is TGTGCCAGCAGTTACGGTTGGGACACAGATACGCAGTATTTT. Amino acid sequence: CASSYGWDTDTQYF.

This chain uses TRBV5-8 with TRBJ2-5, with 9 nucleotides matching TRBD1. There are 16 residues in the CDR3. The germline gives CDR1 SGHTS, CDR2 YDEGEE. Germline trimming cut 3 bases from V and 0 bases from J; bases unmatched to any gene: 6. This CDR3 is CASSSHRGLYQETQYF. The CDR3 nucleotides read TGTGCCAGCAGCTCTCACAGGGGGCTCTACCAAGAGACCCAGTACTTC.

V gene TRBV27 combines with J gene TRBJ2-1; D tentatively fits TRBD1 or TRBD2 (5 bases each). With 4 bases removed from V and 5 bases from J, the gap between germline ends came to 18 bases. This CDR3 region has 16 residues. CDR1 MNHEY and CDR2 SMNVEV come from the germline V gene (reference sequence). The CDR3 DNA reads as TGTGCCAGCAGTTCGGCAGGGAGTCCATCCAACAATGAGCAGTTCTTC. Translated: CASSSAGSPSNNEQFF.

This clone was seen a handful of times. The chain combines TRBV30 with TRBJ2-6; D is unclear. Deletions cut 5 bases from V and 1 base from J, with 12 bases between. The CDR3 has 15 residues. Germline CDR1 GTSNPN, CDR2 SVGIG (reference sequence). This chain's CDR3 is CAWDLGLSGANVLTF. In DNA, the CDR3 is TGTGCCTGGGACTTGGGTTTGTCTGGGGCCAACGTCCTGACTTTC.

This clone was seen only a few times. The J gene is TRBJ1-5, the V gene TRBV7-9, with D uncertain. Trimming left V 5 bases short and J 4 bases short, with 12 bases between. This CDR3 is 14 amino acids long. The germline V gene encodes CDR1 SEHNR and CDR2 FQNEAQ (reference sequence). The CDR3 DNA is TGTGCCAGCAGCCCAGACACAGAAAATCAGCCCCAGCATTTT. Its translation is CASSPDTENQPQHF.

The gene calls are TRBV6-6 and TRBJ2-2; TRBD2 might be the D (6 bases). This CDR3 spans 15 amino acids. Germline CDR1 and CDR2: MNHNY and SVGAGI (reference sequence). V gave up 4 bases and J gave up 4 bases, with 13 bases separating them. The CDR3 loop reads CASSWEVTSTGELFF. Here the CDR3 DNA reads TGTGCCAGCAGTTGGGAGGTAACAAGCACCGGGGAGCTGTTTTTT.

This clone came up once. CDR3 in DNA: TGTGCCAGCAGCTACCGGGGAGATACGCAGTATTTT. It yields the protein CASSYRGDTQYF. The chain recombines TRBV7-2 with TRBJ2-3; perhaps TRBD2 as D (5 bases). The CDR3 is 12 residues long. Germline loops: CDR1 SGHTA, CDR2 FQGNSA. V lost 4 bases and J 5 bases, leaving 7 bases between the germline ends.

This clone appeared a single time. The chain employs TRBV19 and TRBJ1-2; 9 nucleotides agree with TRBD1. After removal of 3 bases from V and 2 bases from J, the junction contained 4 bases not matched to a gene. Germline V gene data show CDR1 as LNHDA and CDR2 as SQIVND (reference sequence). CDR3 length: 15 residues. The CDR3 DNA is TGTGCCAGTAGTATGAGGGGACAGGGCAACTATGGCTACACCTTC. It yields the protein CASSMRGQGNYGYTF.

The gene calls are TRBV6-5 and TRBJ2-7, with D perhaps being TRBD1 or TRBD2 (6 bases each). In germline, CDR1 is MNHEY, CDR2 SVGAGI. V lost 6 bases, J lost 5 bases, and 17 bases lay in between. The length of the CDR3 is 14 residues. DNA for the CDR3: TGTGCCAGCAGCCACCCGGAGGGGGGCCACGAGCAGTACTTC. Protein: CASSHPEGGHEQYF.

This clone has a single count. The gene calls are TRBV2 and TRBJ2-2; TRBD1 agrees at 8 bases. The ends lost 7 bases at V and 6 bases at J; junction bases unmatched: 4. Germline-derived CDR1 and CDR2 are SNHLY and FYNNEI. This CDR3 has 13 amino acids. CDR3 DNA: TGTGCCAGCACCCTACAGGGGGCCGGGGAGCTGTTTTTT. This encodes CASTLQGAGELFF.

The rearrangement joins TRBV29-1 to TRBJ2-1; 11 bases fit TRBD1. CDR3 length: 13 amino acids. CDR1 and CDR2 from the germline V gene are SQVTM and ANQGSEA. Unmatched junction bases numbered 7, after V lost 7 bases and J lost 8 bases. CDR3 nucleotide sequence: TGCAGCGGCCGGGGACAGGGGGTCTATGAGCAGTTCTTC. This translates into CSGRGQGVYEQFF.

V and J are TRBV7-6 and TRBJ1-4, with 7 bases lining up with TRBD1. Per germline, CDR1 SGHVS and CDR2 FNYEAQ. With 3 bases clipped from V and 3 bases from J, the junction kept 4 bases outside the gene matches. The CDR3 length is 15 residues. The CDR3 nucleotides read TGTGCCAGCAGCTTGTTTACAGGGGCTAATGAAAAACTGTTTTTT. Translated, it gives CASSLFTGANEKLFF.

The chain combines TRBV7-2 with TRBJ2-5; 15 bases fit TRBD2. Trimming at V came to 5 bases and at J to 4 bases, leaving 11 bases not matched to a gene. CDR1 and CDR2 from the germline V gene are SGHTA and FQGNSA. The CDR3 spans 18 residues. The DNA for the CDR3 is TGTGCCAGCAGCCCACAGAGAGGGACTAGCGGGAGGATAGAGACCCAGTACTTC. Protein: CASSPQRGTSGRIETQYF.

This clone was seen ten or more times. This CDR3 is also generated by other DNA sequences in the sample. V is TRBV15 and J is TRBJ2-7; no firm D call. The V and J ends lost 1 base and 1 base respectively, with 5 bases between them. CDR1 is LNHNV and CDR2 is YYDKDF in the germline V gene (reference sequence). The CDR3 has 13 residues. CDR3 protein: CATSRARSYEQYF. The CDR3 nucleotides read TGTGCCACCAGCAGAGCCCGATCCTACGAGCAGTACTTC.

The DNA for the CDR3 is TGTGCCAGCAGTTTAGGAGGGACAGTCGAAGAGACCCAGTACTTC. As protein: CASSLGGTVEETQYF. J is TRBJ2-5 and V is TRBV28; tentatively, D is TRBD1 (7 bases). V gave up 2 bases and J gave up 3 bases, with 13 bases separating them. The CDR3 length is 15 residues. Germline CDR1 reads MDHEN; CDR2 reads SYDVKM.

This clone has only a few counts. Other DNA sequences in the sample encode the same CDR3. V usage is TRBV5-6 and J usage is TRBJ1-5; D is unresolved. V lost 1 base to trimming and J lost 2 bases, with 4 bases between them. CDR1 is SGHDT and CDR2 is YYEEEE in the germline V gene. There are 13 residues in the CDR3. CDR3 coding DNA: TGTGCCAGCAGCTTGCGACGCAATCAGCCCCAGCATTTT. Amino acid sequence: CASSLRRNQPQHF.

A word on this clone: This same CDR3 is encoded by further DNA sequences in the sample. The chain is built from TRBV5-1 and TRBJ1-2; D remains unclear. The CDR3 is 14 amino acids. Trimming pared 0 bases from V and 4 bases from J, leaving 10 bases between. The V gene's germline CDR1 is SGHRS and CDR2 YFSETQ. CDR3 DNA sequence: TGCGCCAGCAGCTTGGGGGGTCTTGGCTATGGCTACACCTTC. Amino acid sequence: CASSLGGLGYGYTF.

V gene TRBV6-6 combines with J gene TRBJ2-7; 8 bases fit TRBD1. V trimming: 0 bases; J trimming: 3 bases; junction bases outside the gene matches: 4. The germline gives CDR1 MNHNY, CDR2 SVGAGI (reference sequence). The CDR3 contains 15 residues. The chain's CDR3 is CASSYSIQGDYEQYF. As DNA, the CDR3 is TGTGCCAGCAGTTACTCAATACAGGGGGACTACGAGCAGTACTTC.

This clone was seen only a few times. V gene TRBV18 combines with J gene TRBJ1-5; the D gene is possibly TRBD1 (6 bases). There are 13 residues in the CDR3. Between the trimmed V and J ends, which lost 4 bases and 5 bases, there was a span of 9 bases. Germline V lookup: CDR1 KGHSH, CDR2 LQKENI. The CDR3 nucleotides are TGTGCCAGCTCACTCTACAGGGATCAGCCCCAGCATTTT. It translates to CASSLYRDQPQHF.

CDR3 protein: CASSSQGASYGYTF. The CDR3 DNA follows: TGTGCCAGCAGTAGCCAGGGGGCTTCCTATGGCTACACCTTC. The V call is TRBV6-5, the J call TRBJ1-2; 8 positions agree with TRBD1. From germline, CDR1 is MNHEY and CDR2 SVGAGI. V shed 5 bases, J shed 4 bases, and the junction held 6 bases outside the gene matches. The CDR3 loop spans 14 amino acids.

The rearrangement links TRBV5-1 to TRBJ1-1; D perhaps matches TRBD1 (6 bases). With 4 bases removed from V and 0 bases from J, the gap between germline ends came to 16 bases. Germline-derived CDR1 and CDR2 are SGHRS and YFSETQ. The CDR3 loop spans 16 amino acids. The CDR3 nucleotides are TGCGCCAGCAGCCCAGGACAGCCCAACTTGAACACTGAAGCTTTCTTT. It translates to CASSPGQPNLNTEAFF.

V usage is TRBV9 and J usage is TRBJ2-1; 8 bases are shared with TRBD2. V trimming: 7 bases; J trimming: 10 bases; junction bases outside the gene matches: 7. The CDR3 runs 12 residues. In germline, CDR1 is SGDLS, CDR2 YYNGEE. The CDR3 nucleotides read TGTGCCAGCGGACTAGCTGTGGGAGAGCAGTTCTTC. It encodes CASGLAVGEQFF.

CDR3: CASSSKLAAGTDTQYF. The CDR3 nucleotides are TGTGCCAGCAGCTCCAAACTAGCAGCGGGCACAGATACGCAGTATTTT. This sequence joins TRBV7-2 and TRBJ2-3; D possibly corresponds to TRBD2 (6 bases). Per germline, CDR1 SGHTA and CDR2 FQGNSA. There are 16 residues in the CDR3. V lost 4 bases and J lost 1, with 15 bases in between.